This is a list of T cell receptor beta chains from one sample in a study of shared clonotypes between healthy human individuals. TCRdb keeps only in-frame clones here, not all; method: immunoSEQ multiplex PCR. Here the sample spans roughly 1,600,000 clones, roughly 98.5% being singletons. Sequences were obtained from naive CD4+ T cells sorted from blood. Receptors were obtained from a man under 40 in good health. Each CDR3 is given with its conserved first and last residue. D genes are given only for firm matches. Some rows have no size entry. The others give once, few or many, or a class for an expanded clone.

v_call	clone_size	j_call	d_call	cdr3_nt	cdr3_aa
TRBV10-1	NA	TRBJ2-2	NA	TGCGCCAGCAGTGCGCAGGCGAACACCGGGGAGCTGTTTTTT	CASSAQANTGELFF
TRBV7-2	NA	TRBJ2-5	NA	TGTGCCAGCCGATTTGCCGGGAAAGAGACCCAGTACTTC	CASRFAGKETQYF
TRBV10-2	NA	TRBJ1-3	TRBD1	TGCGCCAGCAGTGCCCCGGGACAGTTGGGAAACACCATATATTTT	CASSAPGQLGNTIYF
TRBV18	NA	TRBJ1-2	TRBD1	TGTGCCAGCTCACTGACAGGGCATAACTATGGCTACACCTTC	CASSLTGHNYGYTF
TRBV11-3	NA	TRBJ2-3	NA	TGTGCCAGCAGCTTTAGGGTCGAAGTTACAGATACGCAGTATTTT	CASSFRVEVTDTQYF
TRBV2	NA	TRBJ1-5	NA	TGTGCCAGCAGCGACCAGGGTAGTAAGCAGCCCCAGCATTTT	CASSDQGSKQPQHF
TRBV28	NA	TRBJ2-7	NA	TGTGCCAGCAGTTTAGGCCCTCGGGAGCAGTACTTC	CASSLGPREQYF
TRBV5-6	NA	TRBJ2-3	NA	TGTGCCAGCAGCTTGTATGCGGGGGCAGGAGGGAATACGCAGTATTTT	CASSLYAGAGGNTQYF
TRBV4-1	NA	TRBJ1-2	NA	TGCGCCAGCAGCCGGAATGGGCTTTATGGCTACACCTTC	CASSRNGLYGYTF
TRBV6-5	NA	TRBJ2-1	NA	TGTGCCAGCAGTCAATTTGGCCAAGAGAAGTTCTTC	CASSQFGQEKFF
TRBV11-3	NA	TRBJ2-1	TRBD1	TGTGCCAGCAGCTTAGATGGGGGCAGGGGGCGCAGGGATGAGCAGTTCTTC	CASSLDGGRGRRDEQFF
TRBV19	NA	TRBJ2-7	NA	TGTGCCAGTAGTTCGGGGGAATCCTACGAGCAGTACTTC	CASSSGESYEQYF
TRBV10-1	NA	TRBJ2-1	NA	TGCGCCAGCAGTGAAACTATCTACAATGAGCAGTTCTTC	CASSETIYNEQFF
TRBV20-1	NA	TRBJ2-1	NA	TGCAGTGCTAGGAACAATGAGCAGTTCTTC	CSARNNEQFF
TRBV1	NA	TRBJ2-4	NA	TGCACCAGCAGCCCCGGGACGGAGGCGTTCTTC	CTSSPGTEAFF
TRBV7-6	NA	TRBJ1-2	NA	TGTGCCAGCAGCTTAAGCAGAAACTATGGCTACACCTTC	CASSLSRNYGYTF
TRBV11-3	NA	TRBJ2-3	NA	TGTGCCAGCAGCTTAGGGCCCGGTACGCAGTATTTT	CASSLGPGTQYF
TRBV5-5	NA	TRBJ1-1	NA	TGTGCCAGCAGCCCGGGACGGTCCATAGGGACTGAAGCTTTCTTT	CASSPGRSIGTEAFF
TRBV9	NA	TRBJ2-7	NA	TGTGCCAGCAGCGTAGGCAGTACGCAGCAGTACTTC	CASSVGSTQQYF
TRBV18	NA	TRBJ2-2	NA	TGTGCCAGCTCACCAAACATAACGAACACCGGGGAGCTGTTTTTT	CASSPNITNTGELFF
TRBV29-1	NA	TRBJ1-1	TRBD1	TGCAGCACAGGACAGGGGACGAGGACTGAAGCTTTCTTT	CSTGQGTRTEAFF
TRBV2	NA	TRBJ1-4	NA	TGTGCCAGCAGTTTCAATAGGGGGGGTGAAAAACTGTTTTTT	CASSFNRGGEKLFF
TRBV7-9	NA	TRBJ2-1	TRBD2	TGTGCCAGCAGGAACAATGGGGGAGGGAATGAGCAGTTCTTC	CASRNNGGGNEQFF
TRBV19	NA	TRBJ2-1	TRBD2	TGTGCCAGTAGTTCTGATAGCGGGACACAAAACAAGCAGTTCTTC	CASSSDSGTQNKQFF
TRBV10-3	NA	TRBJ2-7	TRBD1	TGTGCCATCAGGCCCGGACAGGGGGTCAGGAGTAGAGCTCGGGAGCAGTACTTC	CAIRPGQGVRSRAREQYF
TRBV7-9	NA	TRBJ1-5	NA	TGTGCCAGCAGCGGTACCCGGGAAGCCAATCAGCCCCAGCATTTT	CASSGTREANQPQHF
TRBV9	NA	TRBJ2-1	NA	TGTGCCAGCAGCGTCCTCGGGCAGGCTTACAATGAGCAGTTCTTC	CASSVLGQAYNEQFF
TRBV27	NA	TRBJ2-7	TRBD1	TGTGCCAGCAGTCAGGGGACAGGGGGCGGGCAGCAGTACTTC	CASSQGTGGGQQYF
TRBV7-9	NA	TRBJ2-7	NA	TGTGCCAGCAGCTTAACGGGGGCCCTAAGGGGCGAGCAGTACTTC	CASSLTGALRGEQYF
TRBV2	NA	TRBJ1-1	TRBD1	TGTGCCAGCGGGACAGGGCGGGGGACTGAAGCTTTCTTT	CASGTGRGTEAFF
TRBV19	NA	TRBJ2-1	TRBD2	TGTGCCAGTAGTAATGCGGGAGAGCGCTACAATGAGCAGTTCTTC	CASSNAGERYNEQFF
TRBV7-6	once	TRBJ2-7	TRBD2	TGTGCCAGCACCTCGGGGGGGCACGAGCAGTACTTC	CASTSGGHEQYF
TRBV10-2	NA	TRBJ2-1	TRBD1	TGCGCCAGCAGAGTCGCAGGGGGCTTGAACAATGAGCAGTTCTTC	CASRVAGGLNNEQFF
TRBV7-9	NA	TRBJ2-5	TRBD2	TGTGCCAGCAGCTTAAGGCTAGCGGGAGGGCCAGAGACCCAGTACTTC	CASSLRLAGGPETQYF
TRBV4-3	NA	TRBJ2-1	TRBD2	TGCGCCAGCAGCCAAGTTCTAGCGGGATGGAGGGCTTACAATGAGCAGTTCTTC	CASSQVLAGWRAYNEQFF
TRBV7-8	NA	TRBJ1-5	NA	TGTGCCAGCAGCTTAGCACGGTATAGCAATCAGCCCCAGCATTTT	CASSLARYSNQPQHF
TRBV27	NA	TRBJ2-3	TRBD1	TGTGCCAGCAGACAGGGGAAATTTAGCACAGATACGCAGTATTTT	CASRQGKFSTDTQYF
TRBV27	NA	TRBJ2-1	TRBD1	TGTGCCAGCAGTCCGCTAGACAGGGCCTCTTACAATGAGCAGTTCTTC	CASSPLDRASYNEQFF
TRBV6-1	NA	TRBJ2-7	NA	TGTGCCAGCAGTGACCTAATACGACAGAAGCTCTCCTACGAGCAGTACTTC	CASSDLIRQKLSYEQYF
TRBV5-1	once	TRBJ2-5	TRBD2	TGCGCCAGCAGCTATCTAGCGGGAGGCAACCAAGAGACCCAGTACTTC	CASSYLAGGNQETQYF
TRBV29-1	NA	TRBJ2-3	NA	TGCAGCGTTGCGGGACGGAACACAGATACGCAGTATTTT	CSVAGRNTDTQYF